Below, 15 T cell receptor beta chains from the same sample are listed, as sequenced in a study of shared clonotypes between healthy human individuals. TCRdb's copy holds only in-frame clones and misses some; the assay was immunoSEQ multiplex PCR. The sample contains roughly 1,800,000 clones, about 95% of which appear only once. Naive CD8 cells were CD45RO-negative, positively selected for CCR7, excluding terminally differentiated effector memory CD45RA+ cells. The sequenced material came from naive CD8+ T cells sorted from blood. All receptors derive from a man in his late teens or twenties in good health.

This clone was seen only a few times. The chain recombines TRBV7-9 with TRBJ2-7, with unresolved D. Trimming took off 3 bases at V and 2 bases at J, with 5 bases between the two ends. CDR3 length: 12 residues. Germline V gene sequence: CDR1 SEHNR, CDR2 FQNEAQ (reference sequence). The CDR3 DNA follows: TGTGCCAGCAGCTTCCTCACCTACGAGCAGTACTTC. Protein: CASSFLTYEQYF.

The CDR3 protein is CASSFFGQGLMETQYF. The DNA of the CDR3 is TGTGCCAGCAGCTTCTTCGGACAGGGACTGATGGAGACCCAGTACTTC. The rearrangement uses TRBV7-9 and TRBJ2-5, with 8 nucleotides matching TRBD1. Looked up from germline, CDR1 is SEHNR and CDR2 is FQNEAQ (reference sequence). V was pared by 3 bases and J by 5 bases, with 11 bases of the junction left unmatched. The CDR3 contains 16 residues.

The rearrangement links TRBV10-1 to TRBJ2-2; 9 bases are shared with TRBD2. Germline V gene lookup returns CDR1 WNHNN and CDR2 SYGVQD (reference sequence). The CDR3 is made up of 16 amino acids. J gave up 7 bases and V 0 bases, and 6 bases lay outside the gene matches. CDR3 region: CASSESASGGIGELFF. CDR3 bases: TGCGCCAGCAGTGAGTCAGCCAGCGGGGGGATCGGGGAGCTGTTTTTT.

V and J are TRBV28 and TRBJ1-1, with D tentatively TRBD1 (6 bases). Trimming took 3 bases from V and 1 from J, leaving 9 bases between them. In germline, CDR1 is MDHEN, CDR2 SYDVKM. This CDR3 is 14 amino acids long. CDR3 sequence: CASSFWTENTEAFF. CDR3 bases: TGTGCCAGCAGTTTCTGGACAGAGAACACTGAAGCTTTCTTT.

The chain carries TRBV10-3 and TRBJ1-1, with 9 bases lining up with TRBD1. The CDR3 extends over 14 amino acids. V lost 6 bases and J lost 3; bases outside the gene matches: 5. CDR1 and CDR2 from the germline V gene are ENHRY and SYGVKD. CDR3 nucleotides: TGTGCCATCAGAGAGACAGGGGGGTACACTGAAGCTTTCTTT. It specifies CAIRETGGYTEAFF.

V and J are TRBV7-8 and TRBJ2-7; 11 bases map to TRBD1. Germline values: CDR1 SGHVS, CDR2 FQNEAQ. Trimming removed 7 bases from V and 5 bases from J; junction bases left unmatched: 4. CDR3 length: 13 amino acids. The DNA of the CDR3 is TGTGCCAGCACGGGACAGGGGGTGCACGAGCAGTACTTC. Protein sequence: CASTGQGVHEQYF.

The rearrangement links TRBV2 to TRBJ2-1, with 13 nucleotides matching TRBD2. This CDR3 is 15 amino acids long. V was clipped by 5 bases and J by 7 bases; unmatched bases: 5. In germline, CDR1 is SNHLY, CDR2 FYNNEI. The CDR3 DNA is TGTGCCAGCAGTACGACTAGCGGGGGGATTAATGAGCAGTTCTTC. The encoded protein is CASSTTSGGINEQFF.

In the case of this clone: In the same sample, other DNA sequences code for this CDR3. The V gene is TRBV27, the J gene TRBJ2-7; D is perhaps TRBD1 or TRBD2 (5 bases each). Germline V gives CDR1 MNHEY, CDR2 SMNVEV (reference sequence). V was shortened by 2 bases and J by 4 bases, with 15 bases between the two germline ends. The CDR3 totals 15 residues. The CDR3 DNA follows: TGTGCCAGCAGTTTAAGTGGATGGGGGTTTTACGAGCAGTACTTC. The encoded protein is CASSLSGWGFYEQYF.

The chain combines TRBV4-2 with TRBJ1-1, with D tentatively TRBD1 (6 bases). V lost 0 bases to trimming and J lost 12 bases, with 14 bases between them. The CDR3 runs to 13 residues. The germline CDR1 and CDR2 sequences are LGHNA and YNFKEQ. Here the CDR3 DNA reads TGTGCCAGCAGCCAAGAGCAGGGGTGGGATACTTTCTTT. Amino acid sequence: CASSQEQGWDTFF.

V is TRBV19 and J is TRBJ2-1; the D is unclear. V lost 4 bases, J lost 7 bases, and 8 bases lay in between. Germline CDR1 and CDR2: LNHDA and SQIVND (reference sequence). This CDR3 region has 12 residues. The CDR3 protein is CASSTIWNEQFF. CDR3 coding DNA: TGTGCCAGTAGTACGATCTGGAATGAGCAGTTCTTC.

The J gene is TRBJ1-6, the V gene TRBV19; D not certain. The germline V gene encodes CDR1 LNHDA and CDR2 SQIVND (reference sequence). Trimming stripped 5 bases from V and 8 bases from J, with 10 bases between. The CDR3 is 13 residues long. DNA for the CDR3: TGTGCCAGTAGTTATATCACGGATTCACCCCTCCACTTT. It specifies CASSYITDSPLHF.

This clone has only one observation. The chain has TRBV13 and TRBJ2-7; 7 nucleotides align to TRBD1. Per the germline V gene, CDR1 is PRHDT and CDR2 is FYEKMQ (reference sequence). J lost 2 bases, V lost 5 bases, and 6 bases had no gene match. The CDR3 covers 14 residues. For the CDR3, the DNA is TGTGCCAGCAGCCCGGGACAGAATCCCTACGAGCAGTACTTC. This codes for CASSPGQNPYEQYF.

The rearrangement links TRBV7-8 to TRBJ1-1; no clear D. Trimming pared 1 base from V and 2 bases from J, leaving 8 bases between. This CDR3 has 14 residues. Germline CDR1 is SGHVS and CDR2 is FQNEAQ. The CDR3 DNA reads TGTGCCAGCAGCTTAGGAGGGTTTAACACTGAAGCTTTCTTT. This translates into CASSLGGFNTEAFF.

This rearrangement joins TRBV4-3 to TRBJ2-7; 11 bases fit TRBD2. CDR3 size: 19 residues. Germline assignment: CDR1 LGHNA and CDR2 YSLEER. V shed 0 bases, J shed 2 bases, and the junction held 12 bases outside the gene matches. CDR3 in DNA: TGCGCCAGCAGCCAAGACCCACCCTCAGGGACTAGCGGAACCTACGAGCAGTACTTC. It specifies CASSQDPPSGTSGTYEQYF.

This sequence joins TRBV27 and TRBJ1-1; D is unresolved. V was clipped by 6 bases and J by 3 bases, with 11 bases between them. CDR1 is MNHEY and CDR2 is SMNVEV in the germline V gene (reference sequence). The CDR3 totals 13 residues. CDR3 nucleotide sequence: TGTGCCAGCAGCACCCGGTGGGACACTGAAGCTTTCTTT. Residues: CASSTRWDTEAFF.